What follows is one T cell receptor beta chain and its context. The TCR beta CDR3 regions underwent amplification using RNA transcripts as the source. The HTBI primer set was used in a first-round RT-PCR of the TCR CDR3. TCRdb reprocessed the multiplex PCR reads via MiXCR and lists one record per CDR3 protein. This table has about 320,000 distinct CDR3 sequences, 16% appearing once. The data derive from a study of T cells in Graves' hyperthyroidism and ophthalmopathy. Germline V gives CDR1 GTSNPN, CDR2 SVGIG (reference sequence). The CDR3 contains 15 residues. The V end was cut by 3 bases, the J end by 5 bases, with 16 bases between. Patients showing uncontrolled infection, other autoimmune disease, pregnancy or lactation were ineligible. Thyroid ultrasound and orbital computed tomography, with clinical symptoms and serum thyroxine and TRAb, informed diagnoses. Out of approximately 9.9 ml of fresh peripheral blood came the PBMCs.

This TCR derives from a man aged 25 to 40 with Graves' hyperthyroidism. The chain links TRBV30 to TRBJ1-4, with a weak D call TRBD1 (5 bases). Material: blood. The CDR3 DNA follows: TGTGCCTGGAGGGAACCGGGGGTCGGGAATGAAAAACTGTTTTTT. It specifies CAWREPGVGNEKLFF.